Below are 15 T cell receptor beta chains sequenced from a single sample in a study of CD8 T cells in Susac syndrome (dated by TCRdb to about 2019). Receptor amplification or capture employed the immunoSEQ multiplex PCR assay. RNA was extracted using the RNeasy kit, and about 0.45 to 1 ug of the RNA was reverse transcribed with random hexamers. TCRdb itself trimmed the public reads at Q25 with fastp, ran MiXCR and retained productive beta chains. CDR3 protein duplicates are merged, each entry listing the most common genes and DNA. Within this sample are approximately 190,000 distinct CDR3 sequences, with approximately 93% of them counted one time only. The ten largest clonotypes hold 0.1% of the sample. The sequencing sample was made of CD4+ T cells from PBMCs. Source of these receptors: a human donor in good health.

The CDR3 spells CASSLLTGDTQYF. The CDR3 region has the DNA TGTGCCAGCAGCTTACTCACCGGAGATACGCAGTATTTT. The chain links TRBV11-3 to TRBJ2-3; D is ambiguous. Deletions cut 2 bases from V and 5 bases from J, with 8 bases between. This CDR3 has 13 residues. CDR1 is SGHNT and CDR2 is YENEEA in the germline V gene.

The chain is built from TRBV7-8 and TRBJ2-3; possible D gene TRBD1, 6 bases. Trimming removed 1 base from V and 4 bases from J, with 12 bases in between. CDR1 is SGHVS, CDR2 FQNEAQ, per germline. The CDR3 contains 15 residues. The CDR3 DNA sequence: TGTGCCAGCAGCTTAGAGGGCAGGGGATCAGATACGCAGTATTTT. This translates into CASSLEGRGSDTQYF.

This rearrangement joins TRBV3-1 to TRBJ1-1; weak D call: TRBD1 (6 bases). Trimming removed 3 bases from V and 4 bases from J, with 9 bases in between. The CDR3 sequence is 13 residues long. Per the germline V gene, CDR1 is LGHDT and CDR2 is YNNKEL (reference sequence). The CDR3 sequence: CASSHMTGTEAFF. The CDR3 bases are TGTGCCAGCAGCCATATGACAGGCACTGAAGCTTTCTTT.

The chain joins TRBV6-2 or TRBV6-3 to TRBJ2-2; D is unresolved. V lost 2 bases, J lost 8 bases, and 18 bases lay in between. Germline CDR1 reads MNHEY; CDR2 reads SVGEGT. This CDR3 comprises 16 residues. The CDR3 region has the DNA TGTGCCAGCAGTTACGGGTACTACCCACTTGGAGGGGAGCTGTTTTTT. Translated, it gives CASSYGYYPLGGELFF.

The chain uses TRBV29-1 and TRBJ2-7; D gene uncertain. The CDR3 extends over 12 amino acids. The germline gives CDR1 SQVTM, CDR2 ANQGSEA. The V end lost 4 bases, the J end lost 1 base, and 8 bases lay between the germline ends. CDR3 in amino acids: CSVARSSYEQYF. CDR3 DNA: TGCAGCGTTGCAAGGAGTTCCTACGAGCAGTACTTC.

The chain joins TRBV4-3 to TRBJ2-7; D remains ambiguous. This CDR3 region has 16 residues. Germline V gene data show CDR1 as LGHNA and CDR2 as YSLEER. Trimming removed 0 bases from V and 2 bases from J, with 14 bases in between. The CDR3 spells CASSQESSAAPYEQYV. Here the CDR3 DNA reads TGCGCCAGCAGCCAAGAAAGTTCCGCAGCCCCCTACGAGCAGTACGTC.

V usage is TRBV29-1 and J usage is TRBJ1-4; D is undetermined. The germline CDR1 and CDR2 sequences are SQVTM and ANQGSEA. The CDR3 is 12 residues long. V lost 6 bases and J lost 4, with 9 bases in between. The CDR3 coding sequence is TGCAGCGTCGCTGGAGTTAATGAAAAACTGTTTTTT. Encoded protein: CSVAGVNEKLFF.

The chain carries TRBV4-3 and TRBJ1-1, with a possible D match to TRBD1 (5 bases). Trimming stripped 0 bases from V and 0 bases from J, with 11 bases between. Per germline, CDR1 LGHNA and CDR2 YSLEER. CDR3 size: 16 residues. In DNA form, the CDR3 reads TGCGCCAGCAGCCAAGAACTGGGGGTGATGAACACTGAAGCTTTCTTT. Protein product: CASSQELGVMNTEAFF.

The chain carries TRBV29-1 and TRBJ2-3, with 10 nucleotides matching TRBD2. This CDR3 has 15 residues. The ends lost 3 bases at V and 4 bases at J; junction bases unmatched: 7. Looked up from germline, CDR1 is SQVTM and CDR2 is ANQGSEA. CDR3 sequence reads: CSVDGASGGADTQYF. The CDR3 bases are TGCAGCGTTGACGGTGCTAGCGGGGGCGCAGATACGCAGTATTTT.

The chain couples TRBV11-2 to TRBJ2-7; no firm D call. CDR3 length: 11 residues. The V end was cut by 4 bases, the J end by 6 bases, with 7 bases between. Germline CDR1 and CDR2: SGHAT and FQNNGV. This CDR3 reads CASSWAREQYF. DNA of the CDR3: TGTGCCAGCAGCTGGGCTCGCGAGCAGTACTTC.

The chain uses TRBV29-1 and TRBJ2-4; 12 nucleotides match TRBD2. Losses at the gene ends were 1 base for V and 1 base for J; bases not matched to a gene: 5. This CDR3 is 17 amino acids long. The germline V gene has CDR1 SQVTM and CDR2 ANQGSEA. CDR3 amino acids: CSVEALAGGPAKNIQYF. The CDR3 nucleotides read TGCAGCGTTGAAGCTCTAGCGGGGGGGCCGGCCAAAAACATTCAGTACTTC.

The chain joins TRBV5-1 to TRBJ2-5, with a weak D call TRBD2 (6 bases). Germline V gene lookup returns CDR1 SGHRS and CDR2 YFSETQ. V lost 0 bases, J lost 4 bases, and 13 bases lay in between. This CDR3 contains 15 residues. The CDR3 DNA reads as TGCGCCAGCAGCTTGGTTGGAGGGGACGGAGAGACCCAGTACTTC. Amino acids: CASSLVGGDGETQYF.

DNA for the CDR3: TGTGCCAGCAGTGAAGCTCCGAGGACAGGCGGGCAGTTCTTC. Amino acid sequence: CASSEAPRTGGQFF. The chain links TRBV2 to TRBJ2-1; 7 positions agree with TRBD1. Unmatched junction bases numbered 8, after V lost 0 bases and J lost 12 bases. This CDR3 has 14 amino acids. Germline lookup yields CDR1 SNHLY and CDR2 FYNNEI.

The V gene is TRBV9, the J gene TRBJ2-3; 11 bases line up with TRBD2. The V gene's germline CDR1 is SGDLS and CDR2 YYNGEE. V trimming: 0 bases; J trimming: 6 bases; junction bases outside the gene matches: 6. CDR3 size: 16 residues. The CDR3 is CASSVGTSGWEDTQYF. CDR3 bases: TGTGCCAGCAGCGTAGGGACTAGCGGGTGGGAGGATACGCAGTATTTT.

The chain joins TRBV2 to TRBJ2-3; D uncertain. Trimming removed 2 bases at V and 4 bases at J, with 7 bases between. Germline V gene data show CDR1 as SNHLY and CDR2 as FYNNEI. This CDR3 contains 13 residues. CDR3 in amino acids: CASSESLPDTQYF. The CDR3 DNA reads TGTGCCAGCAGTGAAAGTTTACCAGATACGCAGTATTTT.